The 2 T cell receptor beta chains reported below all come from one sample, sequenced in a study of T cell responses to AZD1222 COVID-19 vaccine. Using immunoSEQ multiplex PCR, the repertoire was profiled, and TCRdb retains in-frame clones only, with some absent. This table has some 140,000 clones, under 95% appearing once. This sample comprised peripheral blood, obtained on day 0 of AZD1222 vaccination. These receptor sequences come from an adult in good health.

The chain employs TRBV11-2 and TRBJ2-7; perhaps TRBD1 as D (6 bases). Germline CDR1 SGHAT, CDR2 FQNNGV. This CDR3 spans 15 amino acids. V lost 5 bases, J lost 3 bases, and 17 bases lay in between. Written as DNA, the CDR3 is TGTGCCAGCAGCCCGAACAGGGTTATGGGCTACGAGCAGTACTTC. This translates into CASSPNRVMGYEQYF.

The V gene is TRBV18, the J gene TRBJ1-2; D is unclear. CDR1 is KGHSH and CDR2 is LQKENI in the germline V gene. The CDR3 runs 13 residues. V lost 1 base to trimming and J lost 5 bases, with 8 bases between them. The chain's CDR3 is CASSPHSGYGYTF. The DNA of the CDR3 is TGTGCCAGCTCACCACATTCTGGTTATGGCTACACCTTC.